This is a list of T cell receptor beta chains from one sample in a study of identifying expanded T cells in peripheral blood. TCRdb's copy holds only in-frame clones and misses some; the assay was immunoSEQ multiplex PCR. The table records approximately 120,000 clones, about 88% of them present only once. Sequenced: blood. The receptors shown here come from a person aged 18 to 70 in good health. CDR3s leave out the opening cysteine and the closing phenylalanine or tryptophan. Fields, in order: J gene, V gene, CDR3 protein.

>TRBJ1-1|TRBV5-1
ASSLGDRNTEAF
>TRBJ2-7|TRBV19
ASSKGSSYEQY
>TRBJ2-3|TRBV5-1
ASSLLRGRTDTQY
>TRBJ2-4|TRBV7-3
ASSFSTSGVKNIQY
>TRBJ1-2|TRBV18
ASTNRGDDYGYT
>TRBJ1-2|TRBV2
ASSQGEGYGYT
>TRBJ2-7|TRBV7-9
ASSQGGGATYEQY
>TRBJ2-5|TRBV7-2
ASSLGGEETQY
>TRBJ2-1|TRBV19
ASSTRTSGGSWGEQF
>TRBJ2-1|TRBV5-1
ASSLDGSSYNEQF
>TRBJ2-5|TRBV4-1
ASSKGRGAQGETQY
>TRBJ1-3|TRBV27
ASSRTGALGNTIY
>TRBJ2-2|TRBV6-4
ASREVTNTGELF
>TRBJ1-2|TRBV6-1
ASSEGQTANYGYT
>TRBJ1-5|TRBV19
ASTRDRQNQPQH
>TRBJ2-5|TRBV10-1
ASSNIGTSGKETQY
>TRBJ2-7|TRBV9
ASSPRTGNDEQY
>TRBJ1-6|TRBV7-2
ASSLSAGSPLH